The source of this TCR beta chain is a study of T cell responses to AZD1222 COVID-19 vaccine (dated by TCRdb to about 2021). About the full investigation: AZD1222 recipients with second doses at about 4 weeks or about 12 weeks were pooled, because spike-specific TCR depth and breadth did not differ between schedules. A total of around 240 trial participants underwent TCR sequencing, of whom some 210 received two doses of AZD1222 and about 26 received two doses of the MenACWY control vaccine. Trial participants were enrolled by age into subgroups of 18-55, 56-69 and 70-plus years, and around 150, 28 and 57 TCR-sequenced participants, respectively, were included in these subgroups.

A word on this clone: What antigen it recognizes has not been identified. Nothing much larger sits one base from this clone, and base qualities are not available.

What the research found in general, with its limitations: Only 5 to 7 AZD1222 recipients were SARS-CoV-2 seropositive at baseline, limiting conclusions about previously exposed vaccinees. Participants were mostly white British and included more females than males, and it was suggested by the authors that clonal diversity may have been underestimated. Epitopes outside the regions mutated in the B.1.351 and B.1.1.7 variants were reportedly recognized by nearly half of the unique spike-specific TCRs. The 56-69-year group was small, and its depth increase did not reach significance, likely because of low power. Because no day 14 peak-response samples were available, repertoires were characterized only after the peak T cell response. CD4 TCRs associated with the vaccine covered the entire spike protein, and the dominant responses were in regions 160-218 and 743-854. After two AZD1222 doses, spike-specific TCR breadth and depth were significantly higher than at day 0 and than in MenACWY recipients.

The CDR3 regions of human TCRbeta chains were subjected to immunosequencing. The study's processing was this. Repertoire TCRs were matched against a reference library of SARS-CoV-2-specific TCRs generated with the MIRA antigen-specificity platform. Breadth was defined as the fraction of unique TCRs that were SARS-CoV-2-associated. Depth was defined as the fraction of total T cells that were SARS-CoV-2-associated. Using the MIRA data, each spike-specific TCR was mapped to the spike region that the TCR reacts to and placed in a CD4 or CD8 class. Log10-transformed breadth and depth values were compared by one-way ANOVA with Sidak's multiple comparisons tests. TCRdb carries this immuneACCESS record with in-frame sequences only. Its versions omit some clonotypes, under half of them owing to an unresolved V gene in the studies checked, with the rest unexplained. Clonal size and the V and J genes are those of that table, whereas D and trimming came from the DNA. The sample includes about 54,000 clones, with around 84% observed a single time. The ten most abundant clones make up roughly 10% of the sample.

The time point label corresponds to: baseline before first vaccination. Vaccinee samples were obtained from the UK trials COV001 and COV002, which included a single-blind randomized controlled phase 2/3 trial of AZD1222 (ChAdOx1 nCoV-19) in healthy adults. For TCRbeta chain sequencing, PBMC samples from trial participants were taken at day 0 and at day 28 after the second dose. The germline V gene sets CDR1 to MRHNA and CDR2 to SNTAGT. Ends trimmed: V by 5 bases, J by 4 bases; bases unmatched to a gene: 9. From the cysteine up to the phenylalanine, the CDR3 has a length of 16 residues. The retained sequence is limited to the CDR3, 48 bases, with the frame set at the first base.

The rearranged chain carries TRBV6-4 and TRBJ2-1, with 9 middle bases fitting TRBD2. This clonotype was sampled from an adult in good health. The sequencing used peripheral blood, collected on day 0 of AZD1222 vaccination. The CDR3 reads CASSLDSGSGYNEQFF. Here is the DNA: TGTGCCAGCAGTTTGGATAGCGGGAGTGGGTACAATGAGCAGTTCTTC.